What follows are 30 T cell receptor beta chains derived from one specimen sequenced in a study of blood T cell repertoires in COVID-19. The assay was immunoSEQ multiplex PCR, and TCRdb's table has in-frame clones only and misses some. Of 210,000 or so clones in the sample, roughly 86% were seen once. Sequencing was done on a sample of peripheral blood. The receptors here all came from a middle-aged woman with acute or convalescent COVID-19.

V and J are TRBV6-2 or TRBV6-3 and TRBJ2-1; D not certain. CDR1 MNHEY and CDR2 SVGEGT come from the germline V gene. CDR3 length equals 13 residues. Trimming left V 6 bases short and J 0 bases short, with 6 bases between. As DNA, the CDR3 is TGTGCCAGCAGCCTGAGCTCCTACAATGAGCAGTTCTTC. Protein: CASSLSSYNEQFF.

A word on this clone: Other DNA sequences in the sample encode the same CDR3. The V and J genes are TRBV19 and TRBJ2-6; D perhaps matches TRBD2 (6 bases). V was clipped by 1 base and J by 0 bases, with 7 bases between them. CDR1 is LNHDA and CDR2 is SQIVND in the germline V gene (reference sequence). The CDR3 is 16 residues long. The CDR3 DNA reads as TGTGCCAGTAGTATAGCCGGGGGCTCTGGGGCCAACGTCCTGACTTTC. It yields the protein CASSIAGGSGANVLTF.

This clone was counted only a few times. The gene calls are TRBV7-2 and TRBJ2-1, with D perhaps matching TRBD2 (6 bases). This CDR3 spans 14 amino acids. Germline V gene data show CDR1 as SGHTA and CDR2 as FQGNSA. Trimming took 6 bases from V and 5 from J, leaving 14 bases between them. The CDR3 coding sequence is TGTGCCAGCAGACTCGGGAGCCTGAACAATGAGCAGTTCTTC. Amino acid sequence: CASRLGSLNNEQFF.

The chain couples TRBV2 to TRBJ1-5, with D maybe TRBD1 (5 bases). CDR3 length: 14 amino acids. The germline gives CDR1 SNHLY, CDR2 FYNNEI. The V end lost 7 bases, the J end lost 1 base, and 11 bases lay between the germline ends. The CDR3 DNA follows: TGTGCCAGCACCCCACGACAGAGCAATCAGCCCCAGCATTTT. Translating gives CASTPRQSNQPQHF.

The chain joins TRBV19 to TRBJ2-2; D may be TRBD1 (6 bases). V dropped 5 bases and J dropped 1 base, with 17 bases sitting between them. Germline-derived CDR1 and CDR2 are LNHDA and SQIVND (reference sequence). CDR3 length equals 17 residues. CDR3 nucleotides: TGTGCCAGTAGTCACGGTCCCGGGACATTGAACACCGGGGAGCTGTTTTTT. Protein sequence: CASSHGPGTLNTGELFF.

The chain joins TRBV4-3 to TRBJ2-7; D uncertain. The V end lost 0 bases, the J end lost 4 bases, and 13 bases lay between the germline ends. From germline, CDR1 is LGHNA and CDR2 YSLEER. The CDR3 consists of 15 residues. CDR3 region: CASSQDLGDQYEQYF. CDR3 DNA sequence: TGCGCCAGCAGCCAAGACTTAGGAGACCAGTACGAGCAGTACTTC.

The chain joins TRBV5-1 to TRBJ2-7; a possible D gene is TRBD2 (6 bases). The germline V and J ends were trimmed by 8 bases and 0 bases, with 18 bases remaining between them. Looked up from germline, CDR1 is SGHRS and CDR2 is YFSETQ. CDR3 size: 15 residues. The CDR3 protein is CASSRSSESSYEQYF. The CDR3 nucleotides are TGCGCCAGTTCCCGGTCTAGCGAAAGCTCCTACGAGCAGTACTTC.

This chain connects TRBV15 to TRBJ2-6; 7 nucleotides line up with TRBD1. J was trimmed by 1 base and V by 1 base; bases with no gene match: 7. The germline V gene encodes CDR1 LNHNV and CDR2 YYDKDF (reference sequence). This CDR3 comprises 18 residues. CDR3 sequence (DNA): TGTGCCACCAGCAGAGGCTCCAGGGGGACATCTGGGGCCAACGTCCTGACTTTC. This encodes CATSRGSRGTSGANVLTF.

This clone was found once. This rearrangement joins TRBV4-2 to TRBJ2-3; 10 bases agree with TRBD1. Trimming at V came to 3 bases and at J to 2 bases, leaving 5 bases not matched to a gene. The CDR3 contains 16 residues. Germline lookup yields CDR1 LGHNA and CDR2 YNFKEQ. The CDR3 DNA follows: TGTGCCAGCAGCCAGTGGGGGACAGGGGCCACAGATACGCAGTATTTT. The encoded protein is CASSQWGTGATDTQYF.

This chain connects TRBV14 to TRBJ2-1; the D is unclear. The V end was cut by 2 bases, the J end by 12 bases, with 11 bases between. Per germline, CDR1 SGHDN and CDR2 FVKESK. CDR3 length: 12 amino acids. The DNA of the CDR3 is TGTGCCAGCAGCCAACCCCCTGCGAGGCAGTTCTTC. Its protein is CASSQPPARQFF.

This rearrangement joins TRBV20-1 to TRBJ1-5; 8 nucleotides align to TRBD1. Germline CDR1 and CDR2: DFQATT and SNEGSKA (reference sequence). This CDR3 is built from 14 residues. The V segment lost 3 bases and the J segment 4 bases; nucleotides outside the gene matches: 5. CDR3 loop: CSASSGTGNQPQHF. The CDR3 DNA is TGCAGTGCTAGTAGCGGGACAGGTAATCAGCCCCAGCATTTT.

The V gene is TRBV4-1, the J gene TRBJ2-7; a weak D match, TRBD2 (5 bases). CDR3 length equals 15 residues. V was pared by 1 base and J by 4 bases, with 14 bases between. Germline-derived CDR1 and CDR2 are MGHRA and YSYEKL. The CDR3 region is CASSQVLLDGYEQYF. The CDR3 DNA follows: TGCGCCAGCAGCCAAGTGTTACTAGACGGGTACGAGCAGTACTTC.

V gene TRBV19 combines with J gene TRBJ2-1; 9 bases agree with TRBD2. V was pared by 3 bases and J by 8 bases, with 11 bases of the junction left unmatched. From germline, CDR1 is LNHDA and CDR2 SQIVND (reference sequence). The CDR3 runs to 16 residues. The CDR3 bases are TGTGCCAGTAGTATGCCGACTAGCGGCCCTAGGGATGAGCAGTTCTTC. Translation: CASSMPTSGPRDEQFF.

This chain joins TRBV6-4 and TRBJ2-3, with TRBD1 identical over 7 bases. In germline, CDR1 is MRHNA, CDR2 SNTAGT. Losses at the gene ends were 2 bases for V and 4 bases for J; bases not matched to a gene: 3. This CDR3 spans 14 amino acids. DNA of the CDR3: TGTGCCAGCAGTGACAGGGGGCGCGCAGATACGCAGTATTTT. Residues: CASSDRGRADTQYF.

The chain carries TRBV6-1 and TRBJ2-4; D unclear. Germline CDR1 reads MNHNS; CDR2 reads SASEGT. The CDR3 runs 15 residues. The germline V and J ends were trimmed by 3 bases and 0 bases, with 9 bases remaining between them. CDR3 sequence reads: CASSDPVLAKNIQYF. DNA for the CDR3: TGTGCCAGCAGTGACCCAGTGTTAGCCAAAAACATTCAGTACTTC.

The chain has TRBV12-3 or TRBV12-4 and TRBJ1-1, with a tentative D call TRBD1 (5 bases). The V end was cut by 3 bases, the J end by 3 bases, with 8 bases between. The CDR3 loop spans 13 amino acids. CDR3 DNA sequence: TGTGCCAGCAGTTTGGTCAGGGACACTGAAGCTTTCTTT. Encoded protein: CASSLVRDTEAFF.

The chain is built from TRBV27 and TRBJ1-2, with D perhaps TRBD1 (5 bases). The germline V gene has CDR1 MNHEY and CDR2 SMNVEV (reference sequence). Trimming pared 3 bases from V and 8 bases from J, leaving 13 bases between. The CDR3 extends over 13 amino acids. CDR3: CASSFLRGNGYTF. The DNA of the CDR3 is TGTGCCAGCAGTTTTCTTCGGGGGAACGGCTACACCTTC.

The genes are TRBV10-3 and TRBJ1-6; 9 bases are a match to TRBD1. The V and J ends lost 4 bases and 6 bases, in that order; junction bases with no gene match: 7. Germline CDR1 is ENHRY and CDR2 is SYGVKD. The CDR3 covers 16 residues. The DNA of the CDR3 is TGTGCCATCAGTGCCGCGAGGGGACAGGGTAATTCACCCCTCCACTTT. Its protein is CAISAARGQGNSPLHF.

This sequence joins TRBV4-1 and TRBJ1-5, with 11 bases matching TRBD1. The V segment lost 0 bases and the J segment 1 base; nucleotides outside the gene matches: 2. The germline V gene has CDR1 MGHRA and CDR2 YSYEKL. This CDR3 has 17 amino acids. CDR3 protein: CASSQEGTGGSNQPQHF. CDR3 in DNA: TGCGCCAGCAGCCAAGAAGGGACAGGGGGGAGCAATCAGCCCCAGCATTTT.

This sequence joins TRBV14 and TRBJ2-2, with no clear D. The V and J ends lost 4 bases and 7 bases respectively, with 13 bases between them. CDR3 length equals 14 residues. CDR1 SGHDN and CDR2 FVKESK come from the germline V gene. In nucleotides, the CDR3 is TGTGCCAGCAGCCCCCTGACTTTCTACGGGGAGCTGTTTTTT. Translated: CASSPLTFYGELFF.

This clone appeared a single time. This chain's CDR3 is CASRPFAQGEKLFF. Here the CDR3 DNA reads TGTGCCAGTAGGCCCTTCGCGCAGGGTGAAAAACTGTTTTTT. This chain uses TRBV19 with TRBJ1-4, with a weak D call TRBD1 (5 bases). Germline loops: CDR1 LNHDA, CDR2 SQIVND (reference sequence). The CDR3 runs 14 residues. V dropped 6 bases and J dropped 7 bases, with 15 bases sitting between them. Using reference TRBV19 and TRBJ1-4 for the parts outside the CDR3, the full variable domain is DGGITQSPKYLFRKEGQNVTLSCEQNLNHDAMYWYRQDPGQGLRLIYYSQIVNDFQKGDIAEGYSVSREKKESFPLTVTSAQKNPTAFYLCASRPFAQGEKLFFGSGTQLSVL.

The gene calls are TRBV29-1 and TRBJ2-7; 10 bases agree with TRBD1. Germline V gene lookup returns CDR1 SQVTM and CDR2 ANQGSEA. This CDR3 comprises 14 residues. V lost 4 bases to trimming and J lost 5 bases; unmatched junction nucleotides: 8. The CDR3 sequence is CSVATGGVFHEQYF. CDR3 nucleotides: TGCAGCGTTGCGACAGGGGGCGTCTTCCACGAGCAGTACTTC.

This clone was seen a handful of times. The V and J genes are TRBV2 and TRBJ1-2, with no clear D. Trimming pared 7 bases from V and 8 bases from J, leaving 17 bases between. This CDR3 contains 13 residues. Germline V gives CDR1 SNHLY, CDR2 FYNNEI. The CDR3 protein is CASTREPSEGYTF. CDR3 DNA: TGTGCCAGCACCCGGGAGCCGAGCGAGGGCTACACCTTC.

CDR3 region: CASSQVDNTLYEQYF. CDR3 nucleotides: TGCGCCAGCAGCCAAGTGGACAATACTCTCTACGAGCAGTACTTC. The rearrangement uses TRBV4-1 and TRBJ2-7; D may be TRBD1 (5 bases). Trimming removed 1 base at V and 3 bases at J, with 13 bases between. CDR3 length: 15 amino acids. Germline assignment: CDR1 MGHRA and CDR2 YSYEKL.

The chain has TRBV9 and TRBJ1-1, with D maybe TRBD1 (6 bases). Trimming took off 3 bases at V and 0 bases at J, with 6 bases between the two ends. Germline assignment: CDR1 SGDLS and CDR2 YYNGEE. The CDR3 length is 13 residues. The CDR3 protein is CASSDRVNTEAFF. In DNA, the CDR3 is TGTGCCAGCAGCGACAGGGTGAACACTGAAGCTTTCTTT.

This clone has just a few counts. This chain connects TRBV28 to TRBJ1-5; D may be TRBD1 (5 bases). Deletions cut 5 bases from V and 9 bases from J, with 20 bases between. The CDR3 is made up of 15 amino acids. Germline lookup yields CDR1 MDHEN and CDR2 SYDVKM. This CDR3 reads CASSRRGGVGGPQHF. The DNA for the CDR3 is TGTGCCAGCAGTCGGAGAGGAGGGGTTGGAGGGCCCCAGCATTTT.

The chain uses TRBV19 and TRBJ2-1; 9 bases match TRBD2. Germline loops: CDR1 LNHDA, CDR2 SQIVND (reference sequence). This CDR3 has 16 residues. After removal of 5 bases from V and 6 bases from J, the junction contained 11 bases not matched to a gene. CDR3 in DNA: TGTGCCAGTAGTTTCTATAGCGGGAGTAACGGCAATGAGCAGTTCTTC. This encodes CASSFYSGSNGNEQFF.

The CDR3 spells CASSYPMGGEQFF. The CDR3 region has the DNA TGTGCCAGCAGTTATCCCATGGGAGGTGAGCAGTTCTTC. The chain has TRBV6-2 or TRBV6-3 and TRBJ2-1, with TRBD2 as a possible D gene (6 bases). This CDR3 comprises 13 residues. The germline V gene encodes CDR1 MNHEY and CDR2 SVGEGT. The V end lost 3 bases, the J end lost 9 bases, and 12 bases lay between the germline ends.

This sequence joins TRBV24-1 and TRBJ2-1; the match to TRBD1 covers 8 bases. The J segment lost 0 bases and the V segment lost 2 bases, leaving 2 bases of the junction unmatched. Germline loops: CDR1 KGHDR, CDR2 SFDVKD. The CDR3 loop spans 16 amino acids. CDR3 sequence: CATSDSDRASYNEQFF. CDR3 DNA sequence: TGTGCCACCAGTGATTCGGACAGGGCCTCCTACAATGAGCAGTTCTTC.

The V call is TRBV27, the J call TRBJ2-3, with D possibly TRBD1 on 5 matching bases. Germline CDR1 reads MNHEY; CDR2 reads SMNVEV (reference sequence). CDR3 size: 16 residues. Trimming removed 5 bases from V and 0 bases from J, with 15 bases in between. CDR3 amino acids: CASSPRQYTSTDTQYF. The CDR3 region has the DNA TGTGCCAGCAGTCCCAGACAGTACACTAGCACAGATACGCAGTATTTT.